These T cell receptor beta chains were read from a single sample in a study of patients and donors after allogeneic stem cell transplantation. TCRdb recomputed calls from the RT-PCR reads with MiXCR, one row per CDR3 protein. Seen here are some 90,000 distinct CDR3 sequences, approximately 49% observed once, and the top ten hold 50% to 75%. Sequencing used blood, either unsorted or a sorted T cell fraction (not recorded which). These receptors were obtained from a human donor who was either an allogeneic HSCT recipient or a stem cell or donor lymphocyte infusion donor (not recorded which). It is not recorded whose cells these are; they may come from a transplant donor. Both conserved end residues are part of each CDR3. A D gene is named only where the DNA matches it firmly. Clone size appears in some rows only: once, few, many, or a class for an expanded clone.

J gene,clone size,V gene,D gene,CDR3 DNA,CDR3 protein
TRBJ2-2,-,TRBV29-1,-,TGCAGCGCAATCCAGGGTAACACCGGGGAGCTGTTTTTT,CSAIQGNTGELFF
TRBJ1-4,-,TRBV7-9,TRBD1,TGTGCCAGCAGCTTGGGGACAGGATATGAAAAACTGTTTTTT,CASSLGTGYEKLFF
TRBJ1-2,-,TRBV4-3,TRBD1,TGCGCCAGCAGCCAAGGACAGGGATCGTATGGCTACACCTTC,CASSQGQGSYGYTF
TRBJ1-1,-,TRBV10-3,TRBD1,TGTGCCATCAGTGAGTCGGGACAGGCGGTGACTGAAGCTTTCTTT,CAISESGQAVTEAFF
TRBJ2-7,-,TRBV28,-,TGTGCCAGCACTCAAGGGGCACCTGGGGGGCAGTACTTC,CASTQGAPGGQYF
TRBJ2-3,-,TRBV4-3,-,TGCGCCAGCAGCCAAGATAAGTCCCTAGATACGCAGTATTTT,CASSQDKSLDTQYF
TRBJ1-2,-,TRBV20-1,TRBD1,TGCAGTGCTCCACAGGGACAGAAAGATGGCTACACCTTC,CSAPQGQKDGYTF
TRBJ1-4,-,TRBV4-1,-,TGCGCCAGCAGCCAAGTCCAGGGGAATGAAAAACTGTTTTTT,CASSQVQGNEKLFF
TRBJ1-3,-,TRBV7-8,-,TGTGCCAGCAGCATTGATTCTTGGACCTCTGGAAACACCATATATTTT,CASSIDSWTSGNTIYF
TRBJ1-1,-,TRBV12-3/TRBV12-4,-,TGTGCCAGCACTCGGATACGGGGTAGGACTGAAGCTTTCTTT,CASTRIRGRTEAFF
TRBJ1-1,-,TRBV5-8,-,TGTGCCAGCAGCTTGGTTCCGGGACTAGGCGACGTTGTTGGAATGAACACTGAAGCTTTCTTT,CASSLVPGLGDVVGMNTEAFF
TRBJ1-5,-,TRBV19,-,TGTGCCACCGAGGGGCAACAAGCAGGTTATCAGCCCCAGCATTTT,CATEGQQAGYQPQHF
TRBJ1-2,few,TRBV12-3/TRBV12-4,-,TGTGCCAGCAGGGGGGACGGATTTAACTATGGCTACACCTTC,CASRGDGFNYGYTF
TRBJ1-1,-,TRBV27,-,TGTGCCAGCAGTTCCCGGGGGACCACTGAAGCTTTCTTT,CASSSRGTTEAFF
TRBJ1-2,few,TRBV7-8,-,TGTGCCAGCAGCTTACGTCTGGGCAGGGGATATGGCTACACCTTC,CASSLRLGRGYGYTF
TRBJ1-2,-,TRBV4-2,TRBD1,TGTGCCAGCAGCCAAGATTTAGGGTCCTTGGACAGGGGCAATGGCTACACCTTC,CASSQDLGSLDRGNGYTF
TRBJ1-2,-,TRBV12-3/TRBV12-4,-,TGTGCCAGCAGTTTAGAGACAGGCCTCAACTATGGCTACACCTTC,CASSLETGLNYGYTF
TRBJ2-3,-,TRBV5-1,TRBD1,TGCGCCAGCACCCGACAGGGCGGTTCCGGCACAGATACGCAGTATTTT,CASTRQGGSGTDTQYF
TRBJ1-1,-,TRBV6-5,TRBD1,TGTGCCAGCAGTGGGGGACAGGGGAACACTGAAGCTTTCTTT,CASSGGQGNTEAFF
TRBJ1-4,-,TRBV29-1,-,TGCAGCGGCGGGGTTTATCGAGAAAAACTGTTTTTT,CSGGVYREKLFF
TRBJ1-4,-,TRBV20-1,-,TGCAGTGCTAGAGGCACCGGGAGAACTGAAAAACTGTTTTTT,CSARGTGRTEKLFF
TRBJ2-7,many,TRBV5-5,-,TGTGCCAGCAGCTTATTTCAGAGCTCCTACGAGCAGTACTTC,CASSLFQSSYEQYF
TRBJ1-6,-,TRBV27,-,TGTGCCAGCAGTGGGCCAATTAATTCACCCCTCCACTTT,CASSGPINSPLHF
TRBJ2-7,-,TRBV6-2/TRBV6-3,-,TGTGCCAGCAGTTACCTCACGTACGCCTACGAGCAGTACTTC,CASSYLTYAYEQYF
TRBJ1-5,-,TRBV6-5,TRBD1,TGTGCCAGCAGCCTATACAGGGGGAGTCAGCCCCAGCATTTT,CASSLYRGSQPQHF
TRBJ1-2,-,TRBV3-1,-,TGTGCCAGCAGCTTGGACTTCCCCTATGGCTACACCTTC,CASSLDFPYGYTF
TRBJ1-5,-,TRBV15,-,TGTGCCACCAGCAGCAGTTATAGCAATCAGCCCCAGCATTTT,CATSSSYSNQPQHF
TRBJ1-4,few,TRBV6-5,-,TGTGCCAGCAGTTACGGGGAGGGTGAAAAACTGTTTTTT,CASSYGEGEKLFF
TRBJ1-5,once,TRBV20-1,TRBD1,TGCAGTTCCGGAGAGGGGAGGGGGCAGCAGCCCCAGCATTTT,CSSGEGRGQQPQHF
TRBJ1-1,few,TRBV20-1,TRBD1,TGCAGTGCTTCGGACAGGGCTACGAACACTGAAGCTTTCTTT,CSASDRATNTEAFF
TRBJ1-2,few,TRBV27,-,TGTGCCAGTGGACAGAGATCTAACTATGGCTACACCTTC,CASGQRSNYGYTF
TRBJ1-5,-,TRBV20-1,TRBD1,TGCAGTGTTAGAGGGGCAGGGGGCATGGGTAGCAATCAGCCCCAGCATTTT,CSVRGAGGMGSNQPQHF
TRBJ1-5,-,TRBV29-1,-,TGCAGCGTTGTCGCGGGGACCAATCAGCCCCAGCATTTT,CSVVAGTNQPQHF
TRBJ2-7,once,TRBV28,TRBD2,TGTGCCAGCACCGCCTTGAGGGCTAGCGGCGAGCAGTACTTC,CASTALRASGEQYF
TRBJ1-2,-,TRBV7-9,TRBD1,TGTGCCAGCAGCTCGACAGGGGGCAGGGTGCGAGGCTACACCTTC,CASSSTGGRVRGYTF